The source of this T cell receptor beta chain is a study of response to subunit inactivated influenza vaccine. TCRdb passed the RT-PCR reads through MiXCR, listing each CDR3 protein once. Among more than 450,000 distinct CDR3 sequences listed, around 11% were seen once. V lost 1 base, J lost 3 bases, and 3 bases stayed unmatched. Germline CDR1 is SNHLY and CDR2 is FYNNEI. This CDR3 is 15 amino acids long. These records were also assigned to another study, of T cells expressing NK-cell markers. From that paper: The cDNA for TCR beta came from 5'RACE template switching with UMIs. Six or seven donors showed dominant NKG2C+ clonotypes comprising about 1.0-7.5% of their CD8+ T cells.

This clonotype was sampled from a man aged 45-60 years who received an inactivated influenza vaccine. This chain links TRBV2 with TRBJ2-7, with TRBD2 matching over 10 bases. Source: PBMCs from blood, taken on the day of vaccination. The CDR3 loop reads CASSEDSGRIYEQYF. CDR3 nucleotides: TGTGCCAGCAGTGAAGATAGCGGGAGGATCTACGAGCAGTACTTC.